These 29 T cell receptor beta chains were sequenced from one sample in a study of shared clonotypes between healthy human individuals. This table comes from immunoSEQ multiplex PCR, and its TCRdb copy is limited to in-frame clones, with some not included. The repertoire includes some 530,000 clones, over 70% of them detected once, and over 9.5% sits in the top ten. The sequenced sample was PBMCs. These receptor sequences come from a woman aged 40 to 49 in good health. Some clones in this sample may be carry-over from other donors' samples.

Notes on this clone: This may be a read error, as it is one base from a much larger clone. This rearrangement joins TRBV5-4 to TRBJ2-1, with D possibly TRBD1 on 7 matching bases. The germline V gene encodes CDR1 SGHNT and CDR2 YYREEE (reference sequence). The CDR3 spans 15 residues. The CDR3 here is CASSKIGGGGNERFF. In DNA, the CDR3 is TGTGCCAGCAGCAAGATCGGTGGAGGGGGCAATGAGCGGTTCTTC.

The chain is built from TRBV6-6 and TRBJ2-3; 10 nucleotides agree with TRBD2. From germline, CDR1 is MNHNY and CDR2 SVGAGI (reference sequence). With V trimmed by 5 bases and J by 5 bases, 4 bases remained unmatched. The CDR3 covers 14 residues. CDR3 sequence (DNA): TGTGCCAGCAGTAGTTCTAGCGGGAGAGATACGCAGTATTTT. Residues: CASSSSSGRDTQYF.

Concerning this clone: A single base separates this from a much larger clone, so it may be a read error. The chain carries TRBV5-1 and TRBJ1-2; 10 bases align to TRBD1. The CDR3 has 16 residues. Germline V gene lookup returns CDR1 SGHRS and CDR2 YFSETQ. The CDR3, as DNA: TGCGCCGGCAGACCTGACAGGGGGCTTGGGAACTATGGCTACACCTTC. Its translation: CAGRPDRGLGNYGYTF.

As regards this clone: This likely traces to a read error, being one base from a far larger clone. Other DNA sequences from this sample encode an identical CDR3 as well. The V gene is TRBV7-9, the J gene TRBJ1-1; unclear D gene. V lost 3 bases, J lost 8 bases, and 16 bases lay in between. This CDR3 spans 14 amino acids. Germline V gene sequence: CDR1 SEHNR, CDR2 FQNEAQ (reference sequence). The CDR3 is CASSFVGAGTEAFF. Written as DNA, the CDR3 is TGTGCCAGCAGCTTCGTGGGCGCGGGCACCGAAGCTTTCTTT.

In its sample, this clone was seen once. The V and J genes are TRBV6-6 and TRBJ2-7; TRBD1 agrees at 8 bases. CDR1 MNHNY and CDR2 SVGAGI come from the germline V gene (reference sequence). This CDR3 is 15 amino acids long. The J segment lost 1 base and the V segment lost 6 bases, leaving 8 bases of the junction unmatched. CDR3 protein: CASSKTGVPSYEQYF. The CDR3 nucleotides read TGTGCCAGCAGCAAGACAGGGGTCCCTTCCTACGAGCAGTACTTC.

This clone appeared once. The V and J genes are TRBV5-1 and TRBJ2-1; tentative D call: TRBD2 (6 bases). The germline V and J ends were trimmed by 2 bases and 5 bases, with 14 bases remaining between them. Per germline, CDR1 SGHRS and CDR2 YFSETQ. CDR3 size: 15 residues. CDR3 bases: TGCGCCAGCAGCTTAGTGAGGGCTAGCGACAATGAGCAGTTCTTC. Amino acids: CASSLVRASDNEQFF.

This clone appeared a single time. Other nucleotide sequences from this sample produce the same CDR3. V usage is TRBV19 and J usage is TRBJ2-6; D is uncertain. This CDR3 has 14 amino acids. Per the germline V gene, CDR1 is LNHDA and CDR2 is SQIVND (reference sequence). Deletions cut 3 bases from V and 0 bases from J, with 3 bases between. CDR3 bases: TGTGCCAGTAGTATCGGCTCTGGGGCCAACGTCCTGACTTTC. Protein: CASSIGSGANVLTF.

This clone was observed a handful of times. Since a far larger clone is one base different, this is likely a read error. The chain has TRBV2 and TRBJ1-5; D gene unclear. Germline V gene data show CDR1 as SNHLY and CDR2 as FYNNEI. CDR3 length equals 13 residues. Deletions cut 3 bases from V and 7 bases from J, with 10 bases between. The CDR3 region has the DNA TGTGCCAGCAGTGACAGCGTAGGGCAGCCCCAGCATTTT. Translated: CASSDSVGQPQHF.

This chain links TRBV5-1 with TRBJ2-7; 7 nucleotides agree with TRBD2. Germline values: CDR1 SGHRS, CDR2 YFSETQ. The CDR3 extends over 13 amino acids. V lost 2 bases and J lost 5; bases outside the gene matches: 4. CDR3 sequence reads: CASSFGGRDEQYF. CDR3 bases: TGCGCCAGCAGCTTCGGTGGGAGGGACGAGCAGTACTTC.

For this clone: This may stem from a read error, because a much larger clone lies one nucleotide away. The rearrangement links TRBV7-9 to TRBJ2-1; D could derive from TRBD1 or TRBD2 (6 bases each). CDR3 length: 16 residues. The V end was cut by 5 bases, the J end by 5 bases, with 19 bases between. Germline V lookup: CDR1 SEHNR, CDR2 FQNEAQ (reference sequence). In DNA, the CDR3 is TGTGCCAGCAGCCGGCGTGGGGGGCCTGGGAACAATGAGCAGTTCTTC. Its translation: CASSRRGGPGNNEQFF.

Concerning this clone itself: Given a far larger clone just one base away, this is likely a sequencing read error. This chain uses TRBV9 with TRBJ1-1; D not resolved. CDR1 is SGDLS, CDR2 YYNGEE, per germline. The germline V and J ends were trimmed by 0 bases and 5 bases, with 8 bases remaining between them. CDR3 length: 13 amino acids. The CDR3 coding sequence is TGTGCCAGCAGCGTAGTATCGGGGACTGAAGCTTTCTTT. This gives the protein CASSVVSGTEAFF.

The chain joins TRBV5-4 to TRBJ2-7; D is perhaps TRBD2 (6 bases). The germline V gene encodes CDR1 SGHNT and CDR2 YYREEE (reference sequence). V dropped 3 bases and J dropped 3 bases, with 16 bases sitting between them. This CDR3 region has 15 residues. CDR3 protein: CASSSGTDKIYEQYF. CDR3 in DNA: TGTGCCAGCAGCTCCGGGACTGACAAAATCTACGAGCAGTACTTC. Looking up the rest from reference TRBV5-4 and TRBJ2-7 gives the full variable domain: ETGVTQSPTHLIKTRGQQVTLRCSSQSGHNTVSWYQQALGQGPQFIFQYYREEENGRGNFPPRFSGLQFPNYSSELNVNALELDDSALYLCASSSGTDKIYEQYFGPGTRLTVT.

The rearrangement uses TRBV7-6 and TRBJ2-1; 10 nucleotides line up with TRBD1. V trimming: 5 bases; J trimming: 7 bases; junction bases outside the gene matches: 8. The germline V gene encodes CDR1 SGHVS and CDR2 FNYEAQ. The CDR3 contains 15 residues. DNA for the CDR3: TGTGCCAGCAGCGGTAGACAGGGGGCTGGGAATGAGCAGTTCTTC. Amino acids: CASSGRQGAGNEQFF.

This rearrangement joins TRBV27 to TRBJ2-1, with D perhaps matching TRBD1 (8 bases). CDR1 is MNHEY and CDR2 is SMNVEV in the germline V gene (reference sequence). CDR3 length: 16 residues. V shed 0 bases and J shed 1 base, with 10 bases lying between them. CDR3 DNA sequence: TGTGCCAGCAGTTTATCACAGGGGGGGTCCTACAATGAGCAGTTCTTC. Translation: CASSLSQGGSYNEQFF.

This chain connects TRBV11-2 to TRBJ2-1; D is perhaps TRBD1 (6 bases). V was trimmed by 2 bases and J by 9 bases, leaving 17 bases between them. The CDR3 spans 15 residues. CDR1 is SGHAT, CDR2 FQNNGV, per germline. The CDR3 protein is CASSLLQGRLSEQFF. DNA for the CDR3: TGTGCCAGCAGCTTATTACAGGGCCGACTAAGTGAGCAGTTCTTC. Variable domain in full (rest from reference TRBV11-2 and TRBJ2-1): EAGVAQSPRYKIIEKRQSVAFWCNPISGHATLYWYQQILGQGPKLLIQFQNNGVVDDSQLPKDRFSAERLKGVDSTLKIQPAKLEDSAVYLCASSLLQGRLSEQFFGPGTRLTVL.

This clone was observed many times. This specimen includes other DNA sequences encoding the same CDR3. This chain links TRBV30 with TRBJ2-2; no clear D gene. In germline, CDR1 is GTSNPN, CDR2 SVGIG (reference sequence). This CDR3 contains 13 residues. The V end lost 1 base, the J end lost 7 bases, and 10 bases lay between the germline ends. In DNA form, the CDR3 reads TGTGCCTGGAGTGACCGGCGTGTCGGGGAGCTGTTTTTT. Its protein product is CAWSDRRVGELFF.

This clone was counted once. The V call is TRBV4-1, the J call TRBJ2-5; no definite D call. Germline V CDR1 and CDR2: MGHRA, YSYEKL. The CDR3 has 13 amino acids. V shed 0 bases and J shed 4 bases, with 6 bases lying between them. The CDR3 loop reads CASSQDRTETQYF. In nucleotides, the CDR3 is TGCGCCAGCAGCCAAGATCGGACAGAGACCCAGTACTTC.

This clone was picked up a small number of times. This likely reflects a read error, since a far larger clone is one base away. This sequence joins TRBV5-1 and TRBJ2-2; possibly TRBD1 for D (5 bases). Germline values: CDR1 SGHRS, CDR2 YFSETQ. The ends were cut back, 5 bases at V and 1 base at J, with 9 bases in the middle. The CDR3 length is 14 residues. CDR3 residues: CASRGRVNTGELFF. The CDR3 DNA reads as TGCGCCAGCAGGGGCAGGGTGAACACCGGGGAGCTGTTTTTT.

This chain connects TRBV19 to TRBJ2-1, with a weak D call TRBD2 (5 bases). Trimming took off 3 bases at V and 0 bases at J, with 9 bases between the two ends. The germline V gene has CDR1 LNHDA and CDR2 SQIVND (reference sequence). The CDR3 consists of 15 residues. In nucleotides, the CDR3 is TGTGCCAGTAGTATTACCACTAGCTCCTACAATGAGCAGTTCTTC. Protein sequence: CASSITTSSYNEQFF.

V and J are TRBV6-1 and TRBJ2-1, with 10 bases matching TRBD2. The V segment lost 10 bases and the J segment 9 bases; nucleotides outside the gene matches: 12. CDR1 is MNHNS, CDR2 SASEGT, per germline. This CDR3 has 14 residues. In DNA form, the CDR3 reads TGTGCCACCACTAGCGGGATCCACCCGAGTGAGCAGTTCTTC. This sequence encodes CATTSGIHPSEQFF.

V and J are TRBV11-3 and TRBJ2-7; 7 bases agree with TRBD2. The ends lost 0 bases at V and 7 bases at J; junction bases unmatched: 15. Germline values: CDR1 SGHNT, CDR2 YENEEA. The length of the CDR3 is 17 residues. The CDR3 spells CASSLDGNAAGVGEQYF. CDR3 DNA: TGTGCCAGCAGCTTAGATGGGAACGCGGCGGGAGTGGGAGAGCAGTACTTC.

This sequence joins TRBV15 and TRBJ1-2; no clear D. CDR3 length: 14 residues. The germline V gene encodes CDR1 LNHNV and CDR2 YYDKDF (reference sequence). Trimming removed 1 base at V and 2 bases at J, with 8 bases between. CDR3 nucleotides: TGTGCCACCAGCAGAGCCCAGCGGAACTATGGCTACACCTTC. This codes for CATSRAQRNYGYTF. Full variable domain (outside the CDR3, taken from reference TRBV15 and TRBJ1-2): DAMVIQNPRYQVTQFGKPVTLSCSQTLNHNVMYWYQQKSSQAPKLLFHYYDKDFNNEADTPDNFQSRRPNTSFCFLDIRSPGLGDTAMYLCATSRAQRNYGYTFGSGTRLTVV.

This clone was picked up one time. This is likely an artifact of a read error, given a far larger clone one base away. At the DNA level, this CDR3 is encoded by other sequences in the same sample as well. J is TRBJ2-7 and V is TRBV5-6; D gene unclear. Germline CDR1 reads SGHDT; CDR2 reads YYEEEE. The CDR3 sequence is 12 residues long. DNA for the CDR3: TGTGCAAGCAGCTTGAGGAGCTACGAGCAGTACTTC. Its translation is CASSLRSYEQYF. Full variable domain (rest looked up from reference TRBV5-6 and TRBJ2-7): DAGVTQSPTHLIKTRGQQVTLRCSPKSGHDTVSWYQQALGQGPQFIFQYYEEEERQRGNFPDRFSGHQFPNYSSELNVNALLLGDSALYLCASSLRSYEQYFGPGTRLTVT.

The chain carries TRBV15 and TRBJ2-7; TRBD1 agrees at 10 bases. Germline CDR1 and CDR2: LNHNV and YYDKDF (reference sequence). J gave up 8 bases and V 2 bases, and 3 bases lay outside the gene matches. This CDR3 contains 13 residues. The CDR3 loop reads CATSRQGQGKQYF. CDR3 bases: TGTGCCACCAGCAGACAGGGACAGGGGAAGCAGTACTTC.

This clone was seen only a few times. The rearrangement joins TRBV6-1 to TRBJ1-2, with D tentatively TRBD1 (5 bases). V lost 0 bases and J 7 bases, leaving 9 bases between the germline ends. Germline CDR1 is MNHNS and CDR2 is SASEGT. The CDR3 consists of 13 residues. The CDR3, as DNA: TGTGCCAGCAGTGAAGCGGGGGTTTTTGGCTACACCTTC. Its protein is CASSEAGVFGYTF.

This chain links TRBV11-3 with TRBJ2-1, with 10 bases aligning to TRBD2. V lost 1 base and J lost 8; bases outside the gene matches: 11. The CDR3 totals 17 residues. The V gene's germline CDR1 is SGHNT and CDR2 YENEEA. CDR3 region: CASSLGELAGGSDEQFF. As DNA, the CDR3 is TGTGCCAGCAGCTTAGGGGAGTTAGCGGGAGGATCCGATGAGCAGTTCTTC.

This sequence joins TRBV5-6 and TRBJ1-1; 7 nucleotides agree with TRBD1. The CDR3 runs to 13 residues. With 7 bases clipped from V and 10 bases from J, the junction kept 13 bases outside the gene matches. CDR1 is SGHDT and CDR2 is YYEEEE in the germline V gene. In DNA, the CDR3 is TGTGCCAGCGGGGACAGTAGTACACTGGGAGCTTTCTTT. Amino acids: CASGDSSTLGAFF. The full variable domain, rest sourced from reference TRBV5-6 and TRBJ1-1, is DAGVTQSPTHLIKTRGQQVTLRCSPKSGHDTVSWYQQALGQGPQFIFQYYEEEERQRGNFPDRFSGHQFPNYSSELNVNALLLGDSALYLCASGDSSTLGAFFGQGTRLTVV.

As regards this clone: A far larger clone is only one base removed, so a read error is likely. The sample holds other DNA sequences that translate to the same CDR3. The chain couples TRBV10-2 to TRBJ1-1; no reliable D call. The CDR3 has 13 amino acids. In germline, CDR1 is WSHSY, CDR2 SAAADI. CDR3 protein: CASSEFTYTEAFF. In DNA, the CDR3 is TGCGCCAGCAGTGAGTTTACGTACACGGAAGCTTTCTTT.

Of note for this clone: The same CDR3 is also encoded by other DNA sequences in this sample. The chain uses TRBV30 and TRBJ2-6; D gene ambiguous. V was trimmed by 0 bases and J by 0 bases, leaving 6 bases between them. In germline, CDR1 is GTSNPN, CDR2 SVGIG (reference sequence). The CDR3 spans 15 residues. The CDR3 DNA reads as TGTGCCTGGAGTGTAGGCGGCTCTGGGGCCAACGTCCTGACTTTC. It yields the protein CAWSVGGSGANVLTF.